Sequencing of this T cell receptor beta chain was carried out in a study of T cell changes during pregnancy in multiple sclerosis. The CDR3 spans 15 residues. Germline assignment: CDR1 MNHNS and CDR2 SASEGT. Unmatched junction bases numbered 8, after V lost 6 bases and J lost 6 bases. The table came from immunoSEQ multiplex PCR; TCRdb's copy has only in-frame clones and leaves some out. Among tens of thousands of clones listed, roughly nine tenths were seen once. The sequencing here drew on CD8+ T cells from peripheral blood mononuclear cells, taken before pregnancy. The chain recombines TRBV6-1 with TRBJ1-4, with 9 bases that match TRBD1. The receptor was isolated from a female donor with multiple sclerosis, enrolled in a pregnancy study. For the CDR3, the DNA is TGTGCCAGCAGCACGGGACAGGGAGGGCATGAAAAACTGTTTTTT. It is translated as CASSTGQGGHEKLFF.